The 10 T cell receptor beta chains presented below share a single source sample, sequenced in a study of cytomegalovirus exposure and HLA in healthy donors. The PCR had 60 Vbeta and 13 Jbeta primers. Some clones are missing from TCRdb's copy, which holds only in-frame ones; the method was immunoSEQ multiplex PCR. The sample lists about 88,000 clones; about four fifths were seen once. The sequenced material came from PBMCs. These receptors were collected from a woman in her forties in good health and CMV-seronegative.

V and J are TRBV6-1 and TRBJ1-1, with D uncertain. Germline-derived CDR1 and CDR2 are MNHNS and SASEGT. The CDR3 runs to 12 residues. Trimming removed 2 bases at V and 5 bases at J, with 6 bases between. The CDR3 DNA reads TGTGCCAGCAGTGAAATTCGGACTGAAGCTTTCTTT. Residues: CASSEIRTEAFF.

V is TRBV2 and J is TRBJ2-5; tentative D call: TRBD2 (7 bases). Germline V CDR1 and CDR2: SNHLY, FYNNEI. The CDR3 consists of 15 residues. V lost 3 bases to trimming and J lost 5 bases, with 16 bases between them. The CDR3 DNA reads TGTGCCAGCAGTGACCATAGGGGGGGGTGGGAGACCCAGTACTTC. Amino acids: CASSDHRGGWETQYF.

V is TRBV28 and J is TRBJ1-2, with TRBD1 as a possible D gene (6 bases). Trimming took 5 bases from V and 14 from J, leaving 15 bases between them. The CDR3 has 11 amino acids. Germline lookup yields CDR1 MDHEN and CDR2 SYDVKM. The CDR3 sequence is CASSNRVGKTF. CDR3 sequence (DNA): TGTGCCAGCAGTAACAGGGTGGGGAAAACCTTC.

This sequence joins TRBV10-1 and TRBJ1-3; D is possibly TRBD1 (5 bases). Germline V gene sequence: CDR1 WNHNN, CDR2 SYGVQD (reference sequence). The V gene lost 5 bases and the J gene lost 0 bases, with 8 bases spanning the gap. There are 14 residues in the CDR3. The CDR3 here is CASSSGNSGNTIYF. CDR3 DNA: TGCGCCAGCAGTTCAGGGAACTCTGGAAACACCATATATTTT.

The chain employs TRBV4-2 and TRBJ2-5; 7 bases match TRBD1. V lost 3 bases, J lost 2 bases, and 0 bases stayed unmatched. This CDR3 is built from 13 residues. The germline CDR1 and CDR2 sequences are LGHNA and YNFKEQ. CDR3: CASSQGQQETQYF. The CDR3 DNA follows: TGTGCCAGCAGCCAGGGACAGCAAGAGACCCAGTACTTC.

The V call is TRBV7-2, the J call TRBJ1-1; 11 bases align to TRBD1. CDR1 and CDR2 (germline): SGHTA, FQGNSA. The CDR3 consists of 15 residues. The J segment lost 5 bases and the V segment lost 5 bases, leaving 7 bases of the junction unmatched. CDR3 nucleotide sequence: TGTGCCAGCAGCCGGGGCGGGACAGGGGGGACTGAAGCTTTCTTT. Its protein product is CASSRGGTGGTEAFF.

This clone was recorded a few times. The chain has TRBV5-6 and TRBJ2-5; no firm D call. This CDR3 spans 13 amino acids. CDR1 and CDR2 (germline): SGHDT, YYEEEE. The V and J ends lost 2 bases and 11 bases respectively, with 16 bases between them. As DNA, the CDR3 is TGTGCCAGCAGCTTACCACATGAATTGGTGCAGTACTTC. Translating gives CASSLPHELVQYF.

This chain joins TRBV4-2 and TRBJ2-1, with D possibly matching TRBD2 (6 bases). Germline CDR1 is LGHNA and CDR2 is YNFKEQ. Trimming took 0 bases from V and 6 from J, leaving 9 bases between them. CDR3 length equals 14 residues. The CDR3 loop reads CASSQELAPNEQFF. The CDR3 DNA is TGTGCCAGCAGCCAAGAACTAGCCCCCAATGAGCAGTTCTTC.

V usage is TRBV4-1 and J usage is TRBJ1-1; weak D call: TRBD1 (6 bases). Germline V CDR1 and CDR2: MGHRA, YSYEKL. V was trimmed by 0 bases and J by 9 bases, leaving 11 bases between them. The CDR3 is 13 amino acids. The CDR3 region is CASSQEGQVKAFF. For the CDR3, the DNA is TGCGCCAGCAGCCAAGAGGGACAAGTAAAAGCTTTCTTT.

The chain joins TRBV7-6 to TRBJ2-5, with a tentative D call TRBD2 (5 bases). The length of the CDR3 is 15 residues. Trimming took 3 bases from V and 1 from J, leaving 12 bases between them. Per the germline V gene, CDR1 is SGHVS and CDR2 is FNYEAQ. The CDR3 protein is CASSFGGVAQETQYF. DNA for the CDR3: TGTGCCAGCAGCTTTGGAGGCGTTGCCCAAGAGACCCAGTACTTC.